The T cell receptor (beta chain) under discussion was sequenced for a study of CD8 T cells in ankylosing spondylitis. MiXCR was run by TCRdb on the 5' RACE reads, yielding one entry per CDR3 protein. The sample has some 38,000 distinct CDR3 sequences, 2.5% to 3.5% seen once; the top ten hold about 2.8%. CDR3 size: 17 residues. With 4 bases clipped from V and 1 base from J, the junction kept 9 bases outside the gene matches. Per germline, CDR1 SGDLS and CDR2 YYNGEE. This clonotype was seen repeatedly, ten times or more. The chain links TRBV9 to TRBJ2-2; 8 nucleotides line up with TRBD1. This clonotype was sampled from a male donor with ankylosing spondylitis or in good health (not recorded which). Sequencing used blood, either unsorted or a sorted T cell fraction (not recorded which). The CDR3 loop is CASSSDRVHLNTGELFF. As DNA, the CDR3 is TGTGCCAGCAGCTCGGACAGGGTACACCTGAACACCGGGGAGCTGTTTTTT. The full variable domain, rest sourced from reference TRBV9 and TRBJ2-2, is DSGVTQTPKHLITATGQRVTLRCSPRSGDLSVYWYQQSLDQGLQFLIQYYNGEERAKGNILERFSAQQFPDLHSELNLSSLELGDSALYFCASSSDRVHLNTGELFFGEGSRLTVL.